This entry lists 32 T cell receptor beta chains sequenced from one sample in a study of vaccination effects on CD4 cells after COVID-19. No cognate antigen is known for these TCRs. Expansion of antigen-specific CD4+ T cells with viral peptide pools was carried out by the ViraFEST assay before sequencing. It was after more than nine days of culture that CD4+ T cells were isolated. Neither prior SARS-CoV-2 infection nor positive nucleocapsid antibodies were present in the vaccine recipients. Sequencing used immunoSEQ multiplex PCR; TCRdb keeps in-frame clones, though not all of them. The sample holds about 27,000 clones, about 70% seen once. Sample: CD4+ T cells from PBMCs cultured with HCoV-NL63 spike peptides, taken before COVID-19 vaccination. These receptors were obtained from a human donor who received a COVID-19 vaccine.

This chain connects TRBV5-6 to TRBJ2-1; 9 positions agree with TRBD2. CDR1 is SGHDT and CDR2 is YYEEEE in the germline V gene. This CDR3 contains 15 residues. V lost 0 bases to trimming and J lost 7 bases; unmatched junction nucleotides: 5. Here the CDR3 reads CASSLAGGRGNEQFF. The CDR3 DNA sequence: TGTGCCAGCAGCTTGGCCGGCGGGAGGGGGAATGAGCAGTTCTTC.

V and J are TRBV4-3 and TRBJ1-1, with 7 bases that match TRBD1. V was pared by 1 base and J by 1 base, with 0 bases of the junction left unmatched. The germline CDR1 and CDR2 sequences are LGHNA and YSLEER. The CDR3 spans 14 residues. For the CDR3, the DNA is TGCGCCAGCAGCCAAGGACAGGGGAACACTGAAGCTTTCTTT. It specifies CASSQGQGNTEAFF.

V gene TRBV4-2 combines with J gene TRBJ1-1, with D possibly TRBD1 on 5 matching bases. From germline, CDR1 is LGHNA and CDR2 YNFKEQ. Trimming cost V 4 bases and J 4 bases, with 19 bases left between them. The CDR3 has 16 residues. The CDR3 sequence: CASSRPGLQLGTEAFF. The CDR3 bases are TGTGCCAGCAGCCGTCCGGGACTCCAACTGGGCACTGAAGCTTTCTTT.

This clone was seen once. The chain joins TRBV3-1 (or the pseudogene TRBV3-2) to TRBJ2-4; 8 positions match TRBD2. Germline V lookup: CDR1 LGHDT, CDR2 YNNKEL (reference sequence). With V trimmed by 8 bases and J by 3 bases, 12 bases remained unmatched. The CDR3 covers 16 residues. The CDR3 here is CASAPRREEDKNIQYF. Here the CDR3 DNA reads TGTGCCAGCGCCCCTAGGCGGGAGGAGGACAAAAACATTCAGTACTTC.

The chain joins TRBV27 to TRBJ2-5; 8 bases fit TRBD1. This CDR3 spans 16 amino acids. With V trimmed by 2 bases and J by 5 bases, 10 bases remained unmatched. From germline, CDR1 is MNHEY and CDR2 SMNVEV (reference sequence). The CDR3 loop is CASSLGAGGWEETQYF. In nucleotides, the CDR3 is TGTGCCAGCAGTTTAGGGGCAGGGGGCTGGGAGGAGACCCAGTACTTC.

This sequence joins TRBV29-1 and TRBJ1-3; D remains ambiguous. V shed 4 bases and J shed 5 bases, with 15 bases lying between them. This CDR3 region has 14 residues. The germline CDR1 and CDR2 sequences are SQVTM and ANQGSEA. DNA of the CDR3: TGCAGCGTTGTATGGGCGCAGTCCCGAAACACCATATATTTT. This sequence encodes CSVVWAQSRNTIYF.

V gene TRBV7-8 combines with J gene TRBJ2-3; D is uncertain. V lost 2 bases, J lost 4 bases, and 10 bases lay in between. The V gene's germline CDR1 is SGHVS and CDR2 FQNEAQ. This CDR3 region has 14 residues. CDR3 bases: TGTGCCAGCAGCTTAAAGGTGTTGGCAGATACGCAGTATTTT. Its translation: CASSLKVLADTQYF.

The rearrangement links TRBV12-3 or TRBV12-4 to TRBJ2-1; no firm D call. The CDR3 runs 12 residues. With 5 bases removed from V and 5 bases from J, the gap between germline ends came to 7 bases. The CDR3 region is CASSGVHNEQFF. The CDR3 DNA is TGTGCCAGCAGTGGGGTCCACAATGAGCAGTTCTTC.

This clone has a single count. The chain uses TRBV5-1 and TRBJ2-1; perhaps TRBD2 as D (5 bases). This CDR3 contains 16 residues. Germline CDR1 SGHRS, CDR2 YFSETQ. The V gene lost 0 bases and the J gene lost 0 bases, with 10 bases spanning the gap. For the CDR3, the DNA is TGCGCCAGCAGCTTGGAACTAGGCCCCTCCTACAATGAGCAGTTCTTC. It is translated as CASSLELGPSYNEQFF.

This chain links TRBV6-1 with TRBJ2-7, with D unclear. CDR1 and CDR2 (germline): MNHNS, SASEGT. The V end was cut by 2 bases, the J end by 0 bases, with 8 bases between. This CDR3 has 14 amino acids. The CDR3 DNA is TGTGCCAGCAGTGAATATGAGGACTCCTACGAGCAGTACTTC. This translates into CASSEYEDSYEQYF.

The chain combines TRBV6-4 with TRBJ1-2, with D possibly being TRBD1 (5 bases). The germline V gene encodes CDR1 MRHNA and CDR2 SNTAGT. Trimming cost V 2 bases and J 4 bases, with 11 bases left between them. This CDR3 contains 14 residues. The CDR3 region has the DNA TGTGCCAGCAGTGACATGGGTCAGGGCTATGGCTACACCTTC. It codes for CASSDMGQGYGYTF.

The chain uses TRBV27 and TRBJ1-2, with D perhaps TRBD1 (5 bases). This CDR3 comprises 16 residues. V lost 1 base and J 8 bases, leaving 20 bases between the germline ends. Germline V gene data show CDR1 as MNHEY and CDR2 as SMNVEV (reference sequence). CDR3 sequence: CASSLYPPPGGRGYTF. The CDR3 nucleotides read TGTGCCAGCAGTTTATATCCCCCGCCGGGGGGAAGAGGCTACACCTTC.

This clone was observed a few times. The chain is built from TRBV14 and TRBJ2-2; 8 bases align to TRBD1. Losses at the gene ends were 3 bases for V and 5 bases for J; bases not matched to a gene: 11. This CDR3 is built from 17 residues. CDR1 is SGHDN, CDR2 FVKESK, per germline. The CDR3 sequence is CASSQLRTGILTGELFF. The CDR3 nucleotides are TGTGCCAGCAGCCAGCTCAGGACAGGGATCCTGACCGGGGAGCTGTTTTTT.

The rearrangement joins TRBV5-1 to TRBJ2-3; D gene uncertain. V was clipped by 2 bases and J by 2 bases, with 0 bases between them. This CDR3 region has 11 residues. Per germline, CDR1 SGHRS and CDR2 YFSETQ. The CDR3 spells CASSFTDTQYF. CDR3 DNA: TGCGCCAGCAGCTTCACAGATACGCAGTATTTT.

The V gene is TRBV27, the J gene TRBJ2-7, with 11 bases lining up with TRBD2. J gave up 1 base and V 4 bases, and 6 bases lay outside the gene matches. The germline CDR1 and CDR2 sequences are MNHEY and SMNVEV (reference sequence). The CDR3 contains 16 residues. The CDR3 protein is CASSSPSGRHSYEQYF. The CDR3, as DNA: TGTGCCAGCAGTTCTCCTAGCGGGAGGCATTCCTACGAGCAGTACTTC.

The chain is built from TRBV6-5 and TRBJ2-1, with 10 bases that match TRBD2. Trimming removed 4 bases from V and 8 bases from J; junction bases left unmatched: 8. Germline CDR1 MNHEY, CDR2 SVGAGI. The CDR3 covers 15 residues. CDR3 coding DNA: TGTGCCAGCAGTTCCCCGGGACTAGCGATAGATGAGCAGTTCTTC. This codes for CASSSPGLAIDEQFF.

This chain uses TRBV2 with TRBJ2-4; D remains ambiguous. The ends were cut back, 0 bases at V and 1 base at J, with 7 bases in the middle. The CDR3 totals 15 residues. Germline V gives CDR1 SNHLY, CDR2 FYNNEI. The CDR3 DNA sequence: TGTGCCAGCAGTGAAGCGCTGAGGGCCAAAAACATTCAGTACTTC. This encodes CASSEALRAKNIQYF.

The V and J genes are TRBV5-5 and TRBJ2-7, with D maybe TRBD1 (6 bases). CDR3 length equals 14 residues. Trimming removed 4 bases at V and 9 bases at J, with 20 bases between. CDR1 is SGHKS, CDR2 YYEKEE, per germline (reference sequence). CDR3 in DNA: TGTGCCAGCAGCGCCAGGGACAACCGCGTCGCGCAGTACTTC. Translating it yields CASSARDNRVAQYF. Full variable domain (rest looked up from reference TRBV5-5 and TRBJ2-7): DAGVTQSPTHLIKTRGQQVTLRCSPISGHKSVSWYQQVLGQGPQFIFQYYEKEERGRGNFPDRFSARQFPNYSSELNVNALLLGDSALYLCASSARDNRVAQYFGPGTRLTVT.

This clone was picked up a small number of times. The genes are TRBV4-1 and TRBJ2-7; unclear D gene. The CDR3 spans 14 residues. V gave up 0 bases and J gave up 5 bases, with 11 bases separating them. The germline gives CDR1 MGHRA, CDR2 YSYEKL. This CDR3 is CASSQDWPPNEQYF. DNA for the CDR3: TGCGCCAGCAGCCAAGATTGGCCTCCGAACGAGCAGTACTTC.

The chain has TRBV5-4 and TRBJ1-1; 11 bases line up with TRBD1. The CDR3 totals 16 residues. V was clipped by 4 bases and J by 5 bases; unmatched bases: 10. CDR1 is SGHNT, CDR2 YYREEE, per germline (reference sequence). CDR3 protein: CASSPRGDRGVTEAFF. The CDR3, as DNA: TGTGCCAGCAGCCCTCGGGGGGACAGGGGGGTAACTGAAGCTTTCTTT.

The chain recombines TRBV19 with TRBJ2-7; tentatively, D is TRBD2 (5 bases). Trimming stripped 3 bases from V and 6 bases from J, with 18 bases between. The CDR3 sequence is 15 residues long. Germline V gives CDR1 LNHDA, CDR2 SQIVND (reference sequence). The CDR3 loop reads CASSIHPERVFEQYF. CDR3 bases: TGTGCCAGTAGTATTCATCCAGAGAGGGTATTCGAGCAGTACTTC.

The J gene is TRBJ2-3, the V gene TRBV25-1; TRBD2 matches at 7 bases. CDR1 is MGHDK and CDR2 is SYGVNS in the germline V gene. The CDR3 consists of 16 residues. The V segment lost 3 bases and the J segment 1 base; nucleotides outside the gene matches: 7. CDR3 sequence: CASSDPGGRGTDTQYF. The CDR3 nucleotides are TGTGCCAGCAGTGATCCTGGCGGGAGAGGCACAGATACGCAGTATTTT.

The V gene is TRBV18, the J gene TRBJ2-5; D is unclear. Trimming took 3 bases from V and 5 from J, leaving 19 bases between them. The CDR3 loop spans 16 amino acids. Per germline, CDR1 KGHSH and CDR2 LQKENI. The CDR3 DNA sequence: TGTGCCAGCTCACCCCCCGCCGGCACCAAGAGGGAGACCCAGTACTTC. It translates to CASSPPAGTKRETQYF. Complete variable domain (other parts from reference TRBV18 and TRBJ2-5): NAGVMQNPRHLVRRRGQEARLRCSPMKGHSHVYWYRQLPEEGLKFMVYLQKENIIDESGMPKERFSAEFPKEGPSILRIQQVVRGDSAAYFCASSPPAGTKRETQYFGPGTRLLVL.

This chain connects TRBV12-3 or TRBV12-4 to TRBJ1-3; the match to TRBD1 covers 7 bases. This CDR3 has 12 amino acids. The V gene end was trimmed by 6 bases and the J gene end by 9 bases; junction bases not matched to a gene: 5. CDR3 bases: TGTGCCAGCAGCCGACAGGGAGGCACCATATATTTT. This encodes CASSRQGGTIYF.

This chain links TRBV5-1 with TRBJ2-3, with a possible D match to TRBD2 (5 bases). CDR3 length equals 17 residues. The V and J ends lost 2 bases and 2 bases respectively, with 18 bases between them. In germline, CDR1 is SGHRS, CDR2 YFSETQ. CDR3 sequence (DNA): TGCGCCAGCAGCTTTAGAACGAGGGCAGGACCCACAGATACGCAGTATTTT. Translation gives CASSFRTRAGPTDTQYF.

The V call is TRBV30, the J call TRBJ2-5; TRBD2 matches 7 bases. The junction had 6 bases not matched to a gene; V was cut back by 1 base and J by 4 bases. CDR3 length: 14 amino acids. Looked up from germline, CDR1 is GTSNPN and CDR2 is SVGIG (reference sequence). In nucleotides, the CDR3 is TGTGCCTGGAGTGCCTTAGCGGGTGGAGAGACCCAGTACTTC. Translated: CAWSALAGGETQYF.

This chain uses TRBV9 with TRBJ1-2; D is possibly TRBD1 (5 bases). The CDR3 runs 20 residues. Germline CDR1 and CDR2: SGDLS and YYNGEE. Deletions cut 1 base from V and 0 bases from J, with 25 bases between. As DNA, the CDR3 is TGTGCCAGCAGCGTATCAAACACGGGGGTTGAAGGGTTAGCTAACTATGGCTACACCTTC. This gives the protein CASSVSNTGVEGLANYGYTF.

The chain links TRBV3-1 (or the pseudogene TRBV3-2) to TRBJ2-2; D remains ambiguous. Germline V lookup: CDR1 LGHDT, CDR2 YNNKEL (reference sequence). The CDR3 contains 13 residues. The ends were cut back, 3 bases at V and 8 bases at J, with 10 bases in the middle. The CDR3 nucleotides read TGTGCCAGCAGCCAGGCTTCGTCTGGGGAGCTGTTTTTT. Translating gives CASSQASSGELFF.

This clone was detected only a few times. The chain couples TRBV6-5 to TRBJ2-3; D is tentatively TRBD1 or TRBD2 (6 bases each). CDR1 and CDR2 from the germline V gene are MNHEY and SVGAGI. This CDR3 region has 12 residues. Trimming removed 7 bases at V and 6 bases at J, with 11 bases between. This CDR3 is CASKGGSDTQYF. Written as DNA, the CDR3 is TGTGCCAGCAAGGGGGGTTCGGATACGCAGTATTTT.

The chain has TRBV6-6 and TRBJ1-4; possible D gene TRBD1, 6 bases. CDR3 length: 15 residues. The V gene's germline CDR1 is MNHNY and CDR2 SVGAGI (reference sequence). Trimming removed 4 bases at V and 7 bases at J, with 16 bases between. The CDR3 nucleotides read TGTGCCAGCAGTTTTGGAGGGGGGGCGGGTGAAAAACTGTTTTTT. Translation gives CASSFGGGAGEKLFF.

This clone ranks as large. J is TRBJ2-7 and V is TRBV10-3; D remains ambiguous. Germline assignment: CDR1 ENHRY and CDR2 SYGVKD. The germline V and J ends were trimmed by 0 bases and 7 bases, with 7 bases remaining between them. The CDR3 runs to 12 residues. The CDR3 loop is CAISESQKEQYF. DNA for the CDR3: TGTGCCATCAGTGAGTCCCAGAAGGAGCAGTACTTC.

The chain joins TRBV4-2 to TRBJ1-1; tentative D call: TRBD1 (5 bases). In germline, CDR1 is LGHNA, CDR2 YNFKEQ. This CDR3 has 13 residues. V was trimmed by 6 bases and J by 1 base, leaving 9 bases between them. The CDR3 loop reads CASRVDRNTEAFF. In nucleotides, the CDR3 is TGTGCCAGCAGAGTCGACAGGAACACTGAAGCTTTCTTT.